One sample yielded the 11 T cell receptor beta chains listed below, sequenced in a study of cytotoxic CD8 clonotypes in ibrutinib-treated CLL. Generated by immunoSEQ multiplex PCR, the TCRdb table keeps only in-frame clones and is missing some. The sample has some 19,000 clones; roughly 80% are singletons. Sequences were derived from PBMCs, sampled before ibrutinib treatment. These receptors all come from a human donor with chronic lymphocytic leukemia.

The gene calls are TRBV27 and TRBJ2-5; 8 positions match TRBD2. V dropped 6 bases and J dropped 4; count of bases not matched to a gene: 10. Germline-derived CDR1 and CDR2 are MNHEY and SMNVEV (reference sequence). CDR3 length: 15 residues. The CDR3 loop reads CASRQTGGWGETQYF. DNA for the CDR3: TGTGCCAGCAGGCAAACGGGGGGGTGGGGAGAGACCCAGTACTTC.

This chain joins TRBV7-3 and TRBJ2-1; D remains ambiguous. The CDR3 sequence is 16 residues long. Deletions cut 5 bases from V and 6 bases from J, with 20 bases between. Germline V gene data show CDR1 as SGHTA and CDR2 as FQGTGA. CDR3 region: CASSELPHSGRNEQFF. For the CDR3, the DNA is TGTGCCAGCAGCGAACTTCCCCACTCCGGACGCAATGAGCAGTTCTTC.

The chain uses TRBV5-1 and TRBJ2-2; 13 nucleotides align to TRBD2. V gave up 7 bases and J gave up 0 bases; unmatched junction bases: 3. The CDR3 runs 16 residues. Germline-derived CDR1 and CDR2 are SGHRS and YFSETQ. CDR3 coding DNA: TGCGCCAGCGGCGGGACTAGCGGGGCGAACACCGGGGAGCTGTTTTTT. Encoded protein: CASGGTSGANTGELFF.

The chain links TRBV5-1 to TRBJ1-5, with TRBD1 matching over 10 bases. With V trimmed by 4 bases and J by 2 bases, 3 bases remained unmatched. The CDR3 sequence is 15 residues long. The germline gives CDR1 SGHRS, CDR2 YFSETQ. The CDR3 loop is CASSPGTGGNQPQHF. CDR3 coding DNA: TGCGCCAGCAGCCCCGGGACAGGGGGCAATCAGCCCCAGCATTTT.

The chain couples TRBV18 to TRBJ1-4, with a possible D match to TRBD1 (5 bases). This CDR3 spans 18 amino acids. The ends were cut back, 1 base at V and 7 bases at J, with 22 bases in the middle. CDR1 and CDR2 (germline): KGHSH, LQKENI. The CDR3 spells CASSPQNAGWRLSEKLFF. The DNA of the CDR3 is TGTGCCAGCTCACCACAAAATGCAGGGTGGAGGTTGAGTGAAAAACTGTTTTTT.

The chain is built from TRBV7-1 and TRBJ1-1; D remains ambiguous. TRBV7-1 is an open reading frame whose function is uncertain. The CDR3 extends over 13 amino acids. Trimming left V 5 bases short and J 4 bases short, with 11 bases between. CDR3 bases: TGTGCCAGCAGCACAGAAGCCGTCACTGAAGCTTTCTTT. Translation gives CASSTEAVTEAFF.

The chain employs TRBV5-8 and TRBJ2-7; the D is unclear. This CDR3 comprises 15 residues. CDR1 is SGHTS, CDR2 YDEGEE, per germline. The V gene lost 2 bases and the J gene lost 2 bases, with 14 bases spanning the gap. CDR3 bases: TGTGCCAGCAGCTTTTTCCGACAAGGGACCTACGAGCAGTACTTC. It is translated as CASSFFRQGTYEQYF.

The chain employs TRBV6-1 and TRBJ2-3; TRBD2 might be the D (7 bases). CDR3 length equals 15 residues. The ends were cut back, 11 bases at V and 3 bases at J, with 21 bases in the middle. The germline V gene has CDR1 MNHNS and CDR2 SASEGT. DNA for the CDR3: TGTGCCTCCAGGAGTGGGGGGGCTGAAACAGATACGCAGTATTTT. Translation gives CASRSGGAETDTQYF.

The V gene is TRBV28, the J gene TRBJ1-4; D perhaps matches TRBD1 (5 bases). Per germline, CDR1 MDHEN and CDR2 SYDVKM. The CDR3 totals 13 residues. V lost 6 bases, J lost 13 bases, and 18 bases lay in between. The CDR3: CASRLDGARALFF. As DNA, the CDR3 is TGTGCCAGCAGGTTAGATGGGGCCCGGGCACTGTTTTTT.

The sample holds a few counts of this clone. The gene calls are TRBV14 and TRBJ1-5; no reliable D call. V was trimmed by 3 bases and J by 6 bases, leaving 9 bases between them. The germline gives CDR1 SGHDN, CDR2 FVKESK. The CDR3 contains 13 residues. CDR3 nucleotides: TGTGCCAGCAGCCAGGGGAAAGGTCAGCCCCAGCATTTT. It translates to CASSQGKGQPQHF. Full variable domain (remainder filled in from reference TRBV14 and TRBJ1-5): EAGVTQFPSHSVIEKGQTVTLRCDPISGHDNLYWYRRVMGKEIKFLLHFVKESKQDESGMPNNRFLAERTGGTYSTLKVQPAELEDSGVYFCASSQGKGQPQHFGDGTRLSIL.

The chain uses TRBV28 and TRBJ1-2; the D is unclear. CDR3 length equals 11 residues. Germline-derived CDR1 and CDR2 are MDHEN and SYDVKM. Trimming shortened V by 5 bases and J by 3 bases, and 4 bases separated the two germline ends. The CDR3 DNA follows: TGTGCCAGCAGTACCGACTATGGCTACACCTTC. This codes for CASSTDYGYTF.